Below, 30 T cell receptor beta chains from the same sample are listed, as sequenced in a study of blood T cells in healthy people across ages (dated by TCRdb to 2013 to 2016). Library preparation employed 5' RACE. Sequencing used an Illumina HiSeq 2500. A second PCR of 7 to 11 cycles was run with a J-beta primer mix and a sample-barcoded 5' primer. TCRdb's own reprocessing of the public reads used fastp at Q25 and MiXCR and kept productive beta chains. Each CDR3 protein appears once, grouped with its most common genes and DNA. Here the sample has around 1,000,000 distinct CDR3 sequences; 20% to 25% occur a single time. The top ten constitute around 0.75% of the sample. Another study also made use of these data, one on T cells of mothers and their children.

The sequencing sample was made of blood. The receptors shown here come from a girl aged 2 to 10 in good health.

V usage is TRBV5-1 and J usage is TRBJ2-7, with 9 bases identical to TRBD1. Germline assignment: CDR1 SGHRS and CDR2 YFSETQ. The CDR3 runs 16 residues. V shed 1 base, J shed 4 bases, and the junction held 9 bases outside the gene matches. CDR3 nucleotide sequence: TGCGCCAGCAGCTTGTCCGGGACAGGGTTTGTTTACGAGCAGTACTTC. As protein: CASSLSGTGFVYEQYF.

This chain uses TRBV11-1 with TRBJ2-1; D not certain. This CDR3 is 13 amino acids long. Germline V gene sequence: CDR1 SGHAT, CDR2 FQDESV (reference sequence). The V gene lost 5 bases and the J gene lost 7 bases, with 12 bases spanning the gap. CDR3 nucleotides: TGTGCCAGCAGCCCCCTGGTGGATAATGAGCAGTTCTTC. Translating it yields CASSPLVDNEQFF.

This clonotype was detected a few times. The chain is built from TRBV7-9 and TRBJ1-3; D uncertain. There are 16 residues in the CDR3. Germline-derived CDR1 and CDR2 are SEHNR and FQNEAQ (reference sequence). V was trimmed by 3 bases and J by 0 bases, leaving 12 bases between them. CDR3 in DNA: TGTGCCAGCAGCTTGCCCCTGGTGAGCTCTGGAAACACCATATATTTT. Translated, it gives CASSLPLVSSGNTIYF.

In its sample, this clonotype was seen a few times. The chain couples TRBV29-1 to TRBJ1-2; D is possibly TRBD1 (6 bases). The CDR3 runs to 14 residues. V shed 2 bases and J shed 12 bases, with 22 bases lying between them. CDR1 SQVTM and CDR2 ANQGSEA come from the germline V gene. For the CDR3, the DNA is TGCAGCGTTGAATTCGTTGGGACAAGGATAGTGGACACCTTC. Its translation is CSVEFVGTRIVDTF.

This clonotype was picked up a small number of times. The junction and the germline gene differ at one end; a read error may be behind it. This chain connects TRBV5-1 to TRBJ2-4; TRBD1 is a possible D gene (5 bases). This CDR3 is built from 14 residues. The V gene's germline CDR1 is SGHRS and CDR2 YFSETQ. The CDR3 nucleotides are TGTGCCAGCAGCTTGGGGCTAGAGTTGAACATTCAGTACTTC. This gives the protein CASSLGLELNIQYF.

The V and J genes are TRBV4-2 and TRBJ2-5, with D hard to call. The DNA end is a closer match to TRBJ2-7, so the J assignment may be wrong. This CDR3 comprises 15 residues. CDR1 and CDR2 from the germline V gene are LGHNA and YNFKEQ. The CDR3 nucleotides read TGTGCCAGCAGCCAAGATTTGGGCGGTACCTACGAGCAGTACTTC. This gives the protein CASSQDLGGTYEQYF.

The chain is built from TRBV28 and TRBJ2-5, with a possible D match to TRBD1 (5 bases). The V end was cut by 6 bases, the J end by 6 bases, with 17 bases between. The germline gives CDR1 MDHEN, CDR2 SYDVKM. The CDR3 is 14 residues long. The CDR3 reads CASSQSKGKKTQYF. CDR3 nucleotides: TGTGCCAGCAGCCAATCAAAGGGGAAAAAGACCCAGTACTTC.

This clonotype was found a few times. This chain connects TRBV15 to TRBJ1-1, with 7 bases aligning to TRBD1. The CDR3 has 12 amino acids. Germline V CDR1 and CDR2: LNHNV, YYDKDF (reference sequence). V lost 5 bases and J lost 11; bases outside the gene matches: 8. This chain's CDR3 is CATSAGQPTAFF. The DNA for the CDR3 is TGTGCCACCAGCGCGGGACAGCCGACGGCTTTCTTT.

The chain couples TRBV27 to TRBJ2-7; 10 nucleotides align to TRBD1. The germline CDR1 and CDR2 sequences are MNHEY and SMNVEV (reference sequence). V was pared by 4 bases and J by 2 bases, with 8 bases of the junction left unmatched. The CDR3 contains 16 residues. The chain's CDR3 is CASSSLTGTGAYEQYF. CDR3 nucleotides: TGTGCCAGCAGTTCCCTGACTGGGACAGGGGCCTACGAGCAGTACTTC.

This sequence joins TRBV6-6 and TRBJ2-4; D is possibly TRBD1 (6 bases). Germline CDR1 and CDR2: MNHNY and SVGAGI (reference sequence). The CDR3 runs to 15 residues. Trimming took 6 bases from V and 0 from J, leaving 12 bases between them. The CDR3 sequence: CASSRTDRAKNIQYF. DNA of the CDR3: TGTGCCAGCAGCCGAACGGACAGAGCCAAAAACATTCAGTACTTC.

This clonotype was found a few times. The V and J genes are TRBV7-9 and TRBJ1-2, with D possibly TRBD1 on 5 matching bases. V shed 5 bases and J shed 3 bases, with 13 bases lying between them. Germline V lookup: CDR1 SEHNR, CDR2 FQNEAQ (reference sequence). CDR3 length: 14 amino acids. The CDR3 protein is CASSQRGEHYGYTF. As DNA, the CDR3 is TGTGCCAGCAGCCAACGAGGGGAACACTATGGCTACACCTTC.

The chain employs TRBV15 and TRBJ1-3; D not resolved. CDR3 length equals 16 residues. Trimming removed 0 bases at V and 0 bases at J, with 9 bases between. Germline V gene sequence: CDR1 LNHNV, CDR2 YYDKDF (reference sequence). The chain's CDR3 is CATSRDALGSGNTIYF. CDR3 in DNA: TGTGCCACCAGCAGAGATGCTTTAGGCTCTGGAAACACCATATATTTT.

This clonotype turned up a few times. V is TRBV7-2 and J is TRBJ2-5; D perhaps matches TRBD2 (5 bases). The DNA end is more similar to TRBJ2-1, so the J call may be wrong. Germline CDR1 reads SGHTA; CDR2 reads FQGNSA. There are 14 residues in the CDR3. CDR3 nucleotides: TGTGCCAGCAGCTTAAAGAGCGGCTACAATGAGCAGTTCTTC. Translation: CASSLKSGYNEQFF.

CDR3 in DNA: TGCAGTGCTAGAAGGGGAAGCGGGAGTAAAGGAGAGACCCAGTACTTC. Protein product: CSARRGSGSKGETQYF. The chain links TRBV20-1 to TRBJ2-5, with 8 bases aligning to TRBD2. The germline CDR1 and CDR2 sequences are DFQATT and SNEGSKA (reference sequence). CDR3 length: 16 amino acids. Germline trimming cut 2 bases from V and 4 bases from J; bases unmatched to any gene: 12.

The genes are TRBV4-3 and TRBJ1-1, with D possibly TRBD1 on 5 matching bases. Per germline, CDR1 LGHNA and CDR2 YSLEER. CDR3 length equals 17 residues. The V and J ends lost 0 bases and 3 bases respectively, with 17 bases between them. The CDR3 sequence: CASSQDFAGGFHTEAFF. DNA of the CDR3: TGCGCCAGCAGCCAAGATTTTGCCGGGGGGTTTCACACTGAAGCTTTCTTT.

The rearrangement uses TRBV4-3 and TRBJ2-3, with 10 bases lining up with TRBD1. The CDR3 loop spans 14 amino acids. After removal of 4 bases from V and 5 bases from J, the junction contained 3 bases not matched to a gene. Looked up from germline, CDR1 is LGHNA and CDR2 is YSLEER. The CDR3 here is CASSRQGAEDTQYF. The CDR3 DNA reads TGCGCCAGCAGCCGACAGGGGGCTGAAGATACGCAGTATTTT.

This clonotype was seen more than once but under ten times. J is TRBJ2-5 and V is TRBV20-1, with TRBD2 matching 7 bases. The ends lost 4 bases at V and 0 bases at J; junction bases unmatched: 5. The V gene's germline CDR1 is DFQATT and CDR2 SNEGSKA (reference sequence). The CDR3 extends over 14 amino acids. The CDR3 nucleotides read TGCAGTGCTATGGGCGGGGGAAACCAAGAGACCCAGTACTTC. Amino acid sequence: CSAMGGGNQETQYF.

This clonotype was seen a few times. The V gene is TRBV7-9, the J gene TRBJ2-1; the D is unclear. The tail of the sequence fits TRBJ2-5 better, so the J call may be wrong. The CDR3 extends over 15 amino acids. Germline CDR1 SEHNR, CDR2 FQNEAQ (reference sequence). CDR3 residues: CASSLAMVKSETQYF. The CDR3, as DNA: TGTGCCAGCAGCTTAGCTATGGTTAAATCGGAGACCCAGTACTTC.

This clonotype turned up a few times. At one of its ends the junction is not consistent with the germline gene, which may arise from a read error. The chain couples TRBV7-8 to TRBJ1-1; D uncertain. The CDR3 runs to 13 residues. Per germline, CDR1 SGHVS and CDR2 FQNEAQ. CDR3 coding DNA: TGTGCCAGCAGCCCGCGGAGGTGGACTGAAGCTCTCTTT. It encodes CASSPRRWTEALF.

This clonotype came up a few times. The J gene is TRBJ1-6, the V gene TRBV15; D possibly corresponds to TRBD1 (5 bases). Germline lookup yields CDR1 LNHNV and CDR2 YYDKDF (reference sequence). This CDR3 contains 15 residues. V dropped 2 bases and J dropped 6 bases, with 11 bases sitting between them. This CDR3 is CATSRLGTANSPLHF. The CDR3 nucleotides read TGTGCCACCAGCAGATTAGGGACTGCTAATTCACCCCTCCACTTT.

This rearrangement joins TRBV7-6 to TRBJ1-3; D may be TRBD1 (5 bases). With 1 base removed from V and 0 bases from J, the gap between germline ends came to 10 bases. In germline, CDR1 is SGHVS, CDR2 FNYEAQ. The CDR3 extends over 16 amino acids. CDR3 protein: CASSLDQGSSGNTIYF. CDR3 nucleotides: TGTGCCAGCAGCTTAGATCAGGGCTCCTCTGGAAACACCATATATTTT.

This chain links TRBV28 with TRBJ2-1; D remains ambiguous. The germline gives CDR1 MDHEN, CDR2 SYDVKM. The CDR3 covers 15 residues. V was pared by 7 bases and J by 0 bases, with 13 bases between. CDR3 DNA sequence: TGTGCCAGCAATAAACTGACGTACTCCTACAATGAGCAGTTCTTC. Protein: CASNKLTYSYNEQFF.

CDR3 amino acids: CASSLASGMGNEQFF. CDR3 coding DNA: TGTGCCAGCAGTTTGGCTAGCGGGATGGGGAATGAGCAGTTCTTC. The chain links TRBV28 to TRBJ2-5; 9 bases map to TRBD2. TRBJ2-1 matches the DNA end more closely, so the J call is doubtful. The CDR3 runs to 15 residues. Germline CDR1 MDHEN, CDR2 SYDVKM.

This clonotype was seen a handful of times. The chain joins TRBV2 to TRBJ1-1, with D unclear. The ends were cut back, 8 bases at V and 6 bases at J, with 13 bases in the middle. CDR3 size: 12 residues. Germline-derived CDR1 and CDR2 are SNHLY and FYNNEI. CDR3: CASGPFLAEAFF. The DNA of the CDR3 is TGTGCCAGCGGTCCGTTTCTTGCTGAAGCTTTCTTT.

The chain combines TRBV6-2 or TRBV6-3 with TRBJ2-4; 8 positions match TRBD1. The CDR3 is 14 amino acids. Germline CDR1 MNHEY, CDR2 SVGEGT. Losses at the gene ends were 7 bases for V and 4 bases for J; bases not matched to a gene: 6. DNA for the CDR3: TGTGCCAGCACCGCGACAGGGGTAAAAAACATTCAGTACTTC. It yields the protein CASTATGVKNIQYF.

This chain joins TRBV9 and TRBJ1-2; no clear D. The CDR3 runs to 13 residues. Germline assignment: CDR1 SGDLS and CDR2 YYNGEE. Trimming pared 2 bases from V and 6 bases from J, leaving 11 bases between. CDR3 region: CASSVSEGNGYTF. In DNA form, the CDR3 reads TGTGCCAGCAGCGTCTCAGAAGGGAATGGCTACACCTTC.

This chain links TRBV20-1 with TRBJ2-1, with 8 bases matching TRBD2. With the DNA end fitting TRBJ2-7 better, the J assignment may be wrong. Germline CDR1 is DFQATT and CDR2 is SNEGSKA (reference sequence). The CDR3 has 12 amino acids. In DNA form, the CDR3 reads TGCAGTGCTAAGACTAGCGTTCTCGAGCAGTACTTC. Its translation: CSAKTSVLEQYF.

The V call is TRBV20-1, the J call TRBJ2-5, with TRBD2 matching over 12 bases. CDR1 and CDR2 (germline): DFQATT, SNEGSKA (reference sequence). Losses at the gene ends were 3 bases for V and 5 bases for J; bases not matched to a gene: 7. This CDR3 has 15 amino acids. For the CDR3, the DNA is TGCAGTGCTAGGCGACTAGCGGGAGAGTTGGAGACCCAGTACTTC. It specifies CSARRLAGELETQYF.

The V gene is TRBV12-3 or TRBV12-4, the J gene TRBJ2-5; 8 nucleotides align to TRBD2. The J call may be faulty, since TRBJ2-1 better matches the DNA end. The CDR3 is 14 amino acids. CDR3 amino acids: CATSSGGGSYEQFF. DNA for the CDR3: TGTGCCACATCTTCTGGCGGGGGGAGCTATGAGCAGTTCTTC.

The chain has TRBV6-6 and TRBJ1-2, with 7 bases identical to TRBD1. Germline V gives CDR1 MNHNY, CDR2 SVGAGI (reference sequence). V lost 7 bases to trimming and J lost 8 bases; unmatched junction nucleotides: 16. The CDR3 is 15 amino acids. In DNA form, the CDR3 reads TGTGCCAGCACCTTATCCTCAGGGGGGTTGAGAGGCTACACCTTC. Its translation is CASTLSSGGLRGYTF.